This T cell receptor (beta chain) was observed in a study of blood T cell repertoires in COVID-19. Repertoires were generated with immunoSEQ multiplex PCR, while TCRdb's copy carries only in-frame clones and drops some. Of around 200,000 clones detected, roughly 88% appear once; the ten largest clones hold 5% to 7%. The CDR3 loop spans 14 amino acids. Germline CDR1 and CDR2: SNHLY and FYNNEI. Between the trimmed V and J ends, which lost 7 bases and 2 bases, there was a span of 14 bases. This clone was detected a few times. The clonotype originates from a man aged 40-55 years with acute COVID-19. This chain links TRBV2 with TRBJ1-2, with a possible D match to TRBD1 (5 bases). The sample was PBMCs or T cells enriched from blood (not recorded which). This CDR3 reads CASKKLTENYGYTF. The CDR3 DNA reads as TGTGCCAGCAAGAAGTTGACAGAGAACTATGGCTACACCTTC. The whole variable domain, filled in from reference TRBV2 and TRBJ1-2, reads EPEVTQTPSHQVTQMGQEVILRCVPISNHLYFYWYRQILGQKVEFLVSFYNNEISEKSEIFDDQFSVERPDGSNFTLKIRSTKLEDSAMYFCASKKLTENYGYTFGSGTRLTVV.